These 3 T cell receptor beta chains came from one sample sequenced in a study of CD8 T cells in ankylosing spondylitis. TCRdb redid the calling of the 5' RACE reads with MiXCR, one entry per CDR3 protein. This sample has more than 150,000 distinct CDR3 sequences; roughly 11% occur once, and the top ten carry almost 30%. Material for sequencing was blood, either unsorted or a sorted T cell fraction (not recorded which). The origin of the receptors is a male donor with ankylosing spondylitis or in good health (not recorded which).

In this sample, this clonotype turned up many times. CDR3 nucleotides: TGCGCCAGCAGCCGATCCCCGGGTAGCTCCTACAATGAGCAGTTCTTC. Amino acid sequence: CASSRSPGSSYNEQFF. The V and J genes are TRBV4-1 and TRBJ2-1; D unresolved. The CDR3 is made up of 16 amino acids. The V end was cut by 4 bases, the J end by 0 bases, with 13 bases between. From germline, CDR1 is MGHRA and CDR2 YSYEKL.

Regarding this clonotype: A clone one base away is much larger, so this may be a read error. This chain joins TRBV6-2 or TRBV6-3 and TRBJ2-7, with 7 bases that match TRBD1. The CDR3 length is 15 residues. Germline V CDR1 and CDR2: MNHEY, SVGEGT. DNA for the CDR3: TGTGTCACCCTGCTCCCGACAGGGAAATTCTACGAGCAGTACTTC. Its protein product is CVTLLPTGKFYEQYF.

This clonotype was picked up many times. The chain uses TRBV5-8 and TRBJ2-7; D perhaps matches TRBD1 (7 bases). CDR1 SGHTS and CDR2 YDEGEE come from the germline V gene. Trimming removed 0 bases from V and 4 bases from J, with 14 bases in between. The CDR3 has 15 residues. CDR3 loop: CASSLGQGGQYEQYF. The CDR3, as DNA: TGTGCCAGCAGCTTGGGCCAGGGGGGACAGTACGAGCAGTACTTC.